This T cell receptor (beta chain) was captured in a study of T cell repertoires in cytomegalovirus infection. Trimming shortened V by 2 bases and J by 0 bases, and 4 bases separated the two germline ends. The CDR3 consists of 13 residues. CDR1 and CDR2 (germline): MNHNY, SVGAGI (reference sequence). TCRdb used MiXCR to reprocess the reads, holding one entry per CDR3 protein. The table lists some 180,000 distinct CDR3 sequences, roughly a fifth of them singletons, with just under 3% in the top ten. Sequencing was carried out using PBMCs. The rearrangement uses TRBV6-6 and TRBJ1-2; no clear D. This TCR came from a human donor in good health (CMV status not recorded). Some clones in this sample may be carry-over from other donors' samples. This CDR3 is CASSYGANYGYTF. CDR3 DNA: TGTGCCAGCAGTTACGGTGCTAACTATGGCTACACCTTC.